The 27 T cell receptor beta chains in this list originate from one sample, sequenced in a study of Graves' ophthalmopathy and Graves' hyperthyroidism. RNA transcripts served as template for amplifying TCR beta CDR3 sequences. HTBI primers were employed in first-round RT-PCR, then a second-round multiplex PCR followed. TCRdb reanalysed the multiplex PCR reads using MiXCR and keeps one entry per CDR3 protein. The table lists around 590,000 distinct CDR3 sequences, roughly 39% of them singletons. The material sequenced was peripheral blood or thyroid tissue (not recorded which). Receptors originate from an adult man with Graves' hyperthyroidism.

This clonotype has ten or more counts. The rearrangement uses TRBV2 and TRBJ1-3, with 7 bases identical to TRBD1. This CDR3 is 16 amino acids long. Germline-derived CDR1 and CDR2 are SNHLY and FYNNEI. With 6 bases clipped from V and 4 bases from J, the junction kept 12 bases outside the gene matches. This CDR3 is CASRGRDSLAGNTIYF. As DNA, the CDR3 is TGTGCCAGCAGGGGCAGGGACAGCTTGGCCGGAAACACCATATATTTT.

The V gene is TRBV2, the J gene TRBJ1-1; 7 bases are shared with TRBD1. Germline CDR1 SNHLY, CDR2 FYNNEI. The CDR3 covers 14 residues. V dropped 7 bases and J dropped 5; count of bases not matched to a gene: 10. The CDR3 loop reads CASTTGTLGTEAFF. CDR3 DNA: TGTGCCAGCACGACAGGGACCCTTGGGACTGAAGCTTTCTTT.

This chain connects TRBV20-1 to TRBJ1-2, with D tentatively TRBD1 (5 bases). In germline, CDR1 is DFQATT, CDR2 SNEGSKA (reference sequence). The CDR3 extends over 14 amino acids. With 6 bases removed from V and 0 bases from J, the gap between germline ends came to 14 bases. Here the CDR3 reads CSARGGTANYGYTF. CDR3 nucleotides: TGCAGTGCCCGGGGAGGGACGGCTAACTATGGCTACACCTTC.

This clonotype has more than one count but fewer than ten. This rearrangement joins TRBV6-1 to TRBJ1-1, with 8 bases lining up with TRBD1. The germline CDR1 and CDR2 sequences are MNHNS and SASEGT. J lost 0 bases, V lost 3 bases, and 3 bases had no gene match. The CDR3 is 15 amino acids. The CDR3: CASSDQGAVNTEAFF. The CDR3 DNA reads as TGTGCCAGCAGTGACCAGGGGGCGGTGAACACTGAAGCTTTCTTT.

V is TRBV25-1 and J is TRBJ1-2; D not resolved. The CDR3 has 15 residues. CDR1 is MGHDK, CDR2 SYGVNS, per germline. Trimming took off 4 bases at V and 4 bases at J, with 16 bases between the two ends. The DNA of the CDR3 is TGTGCCAGCAGTGCTAGAGTTCTGGGCTCCTATGGCTACACCTTC. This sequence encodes CASSARVLGSYGYTF.

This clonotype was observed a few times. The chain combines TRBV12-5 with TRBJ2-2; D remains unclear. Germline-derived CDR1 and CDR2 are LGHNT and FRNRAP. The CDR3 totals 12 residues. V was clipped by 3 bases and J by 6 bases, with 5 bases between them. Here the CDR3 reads CASGFSPGELFF. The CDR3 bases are TGTGCTAGTGGTTTTTCGCCCGGGGAGCTGTTTTTT.

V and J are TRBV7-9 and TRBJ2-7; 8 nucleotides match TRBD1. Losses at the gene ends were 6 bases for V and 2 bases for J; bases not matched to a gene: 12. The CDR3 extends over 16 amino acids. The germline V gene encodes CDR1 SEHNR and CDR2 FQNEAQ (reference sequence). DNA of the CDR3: TGTGCCAGCAGTTTATTAGGACAGGGACCTCCCTACGAGCAGTACTTC. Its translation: CASSLLGQGPPYEQYF.

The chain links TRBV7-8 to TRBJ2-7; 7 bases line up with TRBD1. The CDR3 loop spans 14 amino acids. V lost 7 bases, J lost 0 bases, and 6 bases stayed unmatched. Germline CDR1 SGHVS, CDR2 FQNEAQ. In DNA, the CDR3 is TGTGCCAGCAACAGAGACAGGGCCTCCTACGAGCAGTACTTC. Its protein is CASNRDRASYEQYF.

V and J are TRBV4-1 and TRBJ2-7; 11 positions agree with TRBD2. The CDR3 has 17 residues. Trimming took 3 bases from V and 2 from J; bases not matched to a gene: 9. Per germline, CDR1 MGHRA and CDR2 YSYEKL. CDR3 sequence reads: CASSQARGTSGTYEQYF. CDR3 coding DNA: TGCGCCAGCAGCCAGGCGCGCGGGACTAGCGGCACCTACGAGCAGTACTTC.

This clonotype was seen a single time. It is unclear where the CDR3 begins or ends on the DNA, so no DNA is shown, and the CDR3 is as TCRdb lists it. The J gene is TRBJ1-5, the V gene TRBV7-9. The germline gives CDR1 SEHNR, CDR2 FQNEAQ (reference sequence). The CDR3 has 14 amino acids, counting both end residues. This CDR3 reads CASSLFAGGSREHF.

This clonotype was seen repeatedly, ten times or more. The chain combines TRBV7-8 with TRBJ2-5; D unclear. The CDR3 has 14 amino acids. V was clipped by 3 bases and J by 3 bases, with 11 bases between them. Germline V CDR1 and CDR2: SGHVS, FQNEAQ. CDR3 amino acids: CASSFGRMKETQYF. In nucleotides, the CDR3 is TGTGCCAGCAGCTTCGGACGGATGAAAGAGACCCAGTACTTC.

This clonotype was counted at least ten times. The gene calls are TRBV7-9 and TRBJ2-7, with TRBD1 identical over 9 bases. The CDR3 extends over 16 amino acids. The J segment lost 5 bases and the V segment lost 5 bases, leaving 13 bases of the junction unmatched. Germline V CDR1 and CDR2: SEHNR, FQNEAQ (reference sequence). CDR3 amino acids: CASSPTPGQGPDEQYF. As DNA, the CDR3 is TGTGCCAGCAGCCCAACCCCGGGACAGGGTCCGGACGAGCAGTACTTC.

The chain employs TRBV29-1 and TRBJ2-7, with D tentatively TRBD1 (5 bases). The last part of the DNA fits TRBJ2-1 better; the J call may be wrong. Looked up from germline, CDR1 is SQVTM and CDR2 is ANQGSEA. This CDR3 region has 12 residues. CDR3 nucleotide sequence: TGCAGCGTTGAATTCCAGGGCAATGAGCAGTTCTTC. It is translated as CSVEFQGNEQFF.

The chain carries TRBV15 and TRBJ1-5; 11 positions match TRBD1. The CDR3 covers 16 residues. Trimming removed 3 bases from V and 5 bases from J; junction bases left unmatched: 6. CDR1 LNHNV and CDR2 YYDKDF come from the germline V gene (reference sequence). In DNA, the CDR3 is TGTGCCACCAGCAGCACGGACAGGGGGCCTGATCAGCCCCAGCATTTT. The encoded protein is CATSSTDRGPDQPQHF.

The CDR3 DNA reads as TGCAGTGCTAGTTCAGGGCCCAATCAGCCCCAGTACTTC. Encoded protein: CSASSGPNQPQYF. V is TRBV20-1 and J is TRBJ2-5; D is possibly TRBD1 (5 bases). This CDR3 region has 13 residues. Trimming took off 3 bases at V and 9 bases at J, with 17 bases between the two ends. CDR1 and CDR2 from the germline V gene are DFQATT and SNEGSKA (reference sequence).

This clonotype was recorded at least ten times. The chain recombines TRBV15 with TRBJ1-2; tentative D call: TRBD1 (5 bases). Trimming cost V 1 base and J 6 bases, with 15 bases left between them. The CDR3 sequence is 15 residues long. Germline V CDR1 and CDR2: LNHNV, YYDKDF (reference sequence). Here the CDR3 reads CATSRVSGREDGYTF. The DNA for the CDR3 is TGTGCCACCAGCAGAGTATCAGGGAGAGAGGATGGCTACACCTTC.

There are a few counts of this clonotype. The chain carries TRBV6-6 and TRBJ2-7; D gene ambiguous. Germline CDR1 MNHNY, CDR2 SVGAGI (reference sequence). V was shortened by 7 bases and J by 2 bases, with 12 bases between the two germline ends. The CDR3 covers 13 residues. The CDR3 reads CASTLGSAYEQYF. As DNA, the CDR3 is TGTGCCAGCACCCTGGGCAGTGCCTACGAGCAGTACTTC.

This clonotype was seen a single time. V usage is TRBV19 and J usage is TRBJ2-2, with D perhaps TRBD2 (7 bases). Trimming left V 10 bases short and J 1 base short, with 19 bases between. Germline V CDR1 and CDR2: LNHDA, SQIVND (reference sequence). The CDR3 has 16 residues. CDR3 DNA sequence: TGTGCCACTAGGGGGATAGGGAGGGGGAACACCGGGGAGCTGTTTTTT. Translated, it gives CATRGIGRGNTGELFF.

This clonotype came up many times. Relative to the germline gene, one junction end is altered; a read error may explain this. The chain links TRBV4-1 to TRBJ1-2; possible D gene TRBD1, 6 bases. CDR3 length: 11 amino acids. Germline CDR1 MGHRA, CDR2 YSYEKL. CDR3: CASSQEGGQSF. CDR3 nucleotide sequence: TGCGCCAGCAGCCAAGAAGGGGGGCAGTCCTTC.

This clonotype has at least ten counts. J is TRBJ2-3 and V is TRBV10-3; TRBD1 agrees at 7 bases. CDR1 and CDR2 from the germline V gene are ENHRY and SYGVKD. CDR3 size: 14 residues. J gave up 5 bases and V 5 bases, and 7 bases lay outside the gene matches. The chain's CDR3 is CAISLGTAGDTQYF. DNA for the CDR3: TGTGCCATCAGTCTGGGGACAGCTGGAGATACGCAGTATTTT.

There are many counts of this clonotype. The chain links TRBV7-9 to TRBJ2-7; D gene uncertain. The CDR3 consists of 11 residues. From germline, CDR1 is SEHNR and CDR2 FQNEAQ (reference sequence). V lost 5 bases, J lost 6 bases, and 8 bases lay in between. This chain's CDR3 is CASSAVGEQYF. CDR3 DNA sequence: TGTGCCAGCAGCGCGGTTGGCGAGCAGTACTTC. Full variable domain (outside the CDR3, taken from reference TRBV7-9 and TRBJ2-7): DTGVSQNPRHKITKRGQNVTFRCDPISEHNRLYWYRQTLGQGPEFLTYFQNEAQLEKSRLLSDRFSAERPKGSFSTLEIQRTEQGDSAMYLCASSAVGEQYFGPGTRLTVT.

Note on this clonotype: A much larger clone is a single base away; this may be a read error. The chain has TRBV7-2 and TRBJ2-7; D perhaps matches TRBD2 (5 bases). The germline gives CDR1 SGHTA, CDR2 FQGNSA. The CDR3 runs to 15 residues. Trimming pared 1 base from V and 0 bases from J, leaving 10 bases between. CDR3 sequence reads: CASSLEPGISYEQYF. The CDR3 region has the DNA TGTGCCAGCAGCTTAGAGCCGGGAATCTCCTACGAGCAGTACTTC.

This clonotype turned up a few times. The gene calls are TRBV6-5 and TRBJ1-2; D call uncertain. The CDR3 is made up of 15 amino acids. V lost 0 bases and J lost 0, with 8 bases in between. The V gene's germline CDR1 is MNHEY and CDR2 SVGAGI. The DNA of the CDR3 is TGTGCCAGCAGTTACTCGGTCAGTTCTAACTATGGCTACACCTTC. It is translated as CASSYSVSSNYGYTF.

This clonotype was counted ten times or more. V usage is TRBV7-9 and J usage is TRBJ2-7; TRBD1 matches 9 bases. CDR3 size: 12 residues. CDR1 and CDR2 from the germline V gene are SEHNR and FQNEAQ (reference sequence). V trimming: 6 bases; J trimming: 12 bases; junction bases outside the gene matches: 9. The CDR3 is CASSPPGQGGYF. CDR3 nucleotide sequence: TGTGCCAGCAGTCCCCCGGGACAGGGAGGGTACTTC.

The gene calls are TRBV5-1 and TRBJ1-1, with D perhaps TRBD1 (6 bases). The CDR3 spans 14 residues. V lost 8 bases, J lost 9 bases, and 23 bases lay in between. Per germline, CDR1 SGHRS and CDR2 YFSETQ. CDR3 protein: CASYSAGGQGQAFF. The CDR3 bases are TGCGCCAGTTACTCCGCGGGGGGGCAGGGACAAGCTTTCTTT.

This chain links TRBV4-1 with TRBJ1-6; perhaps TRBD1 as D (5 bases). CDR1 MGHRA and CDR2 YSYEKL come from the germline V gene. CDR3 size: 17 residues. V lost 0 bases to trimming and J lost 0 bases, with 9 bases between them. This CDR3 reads CASSQDRASSYNSPLHF. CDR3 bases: TGCGCCAGCAGCCAAGACAGGGCGAGCTCCTATAATTCACCCCTCCACTTT.

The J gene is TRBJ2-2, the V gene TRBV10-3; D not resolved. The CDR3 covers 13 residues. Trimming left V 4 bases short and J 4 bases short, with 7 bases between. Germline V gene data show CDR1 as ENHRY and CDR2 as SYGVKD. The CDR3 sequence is CAISARGTGELFF. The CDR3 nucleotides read TGTGCCATCAGTGCCCGCGGCACCGGGGAGCTGTTTTTT.